This entry lists 18 T cell receptor beta chains sequenced from one sample in a study of PD-L1 blockade in urothelial cancer. This sample's time point: pretreatment peripheral blood. Profiling relied on immunoSEQ multiplex PCR, and the TCRdb table lists in-frame clones only, not all of them. The repertoire holds about 76,000 clones, with 75% to 90% as singletons. The starting material was PBMCs, obtained around atezolizumab (anti-PD-L1) treatment. Source of these receptors: a man aged 65 to 85 with urothelial cancer.

On this clone: One end of the junction fails to match germline, which may point to a read error. The chain uses TRBV18 and TRBJ2-4; tentative D call: TRBD1 (6 bases). The germline CDR1 and CDR2 sequences are KGHSH and LQKENI. There are 13 residues in the CDR3. CDR3 residues: CVSSPGQKNIQYF. The DNA for the CDR3 is TGTGTCAGCTCCCCGGGACAAAAAAACATTCAGTACTTC. The full variable domain, with the rest looked up from reference TRBV18 and TRBJ2-4, is NAGVMQNPRHLVRRRGQEARLRCSPMKGHSHVYWYRQLPEEGLKFMVYLQKENIIDESGMPKERFSAEFPKEGPSILRIQQVVRGDSAAYFCVSSPGQKNIQYFGAGTRLSVL.

The rearrangement joins TRBV27 to TRBJ1-2, with D maybe TRBD1 (5 bases). The germline V gene encodes CDR1 MNHEY and CDR2 SMNVEV (reference sequence). V was pared by 6 bases and J by 4 bases, with 18 bases between. There are 15 residues in the CDR3. The CDR3 bases are TGTGCCAGCAGCCCCAGACGGGGGAGTCCCTATGGCTACACCTTC. Translating it yields CASSPRRGSPYGYTF.

The rearrangement links TRBV5-1 to TRBJ1-1; no firm D call. The CDR3 is 14 residues long. Trimming took off 2 bases at V and 2 bases at J, with 10 bases between the two ends. Per the germline V gene, CDR1 is SGHRS and CDR2 is YFSETQ. The CDR3 DNA reads as TGCGCCAGCAGCTTATCCCCGGGAAACACTGAAGCTTTCTTT. Translation: CASSLSPGNTEAFF.

V is TRBV11-2 and J is TRBJ1-4, with 7 bases lining up with TRBD1. The germline CDR1 and CDR2 sequences are SGHAT and FQNNGV. This CDR3 region has 15 residues. The trim removed 6 bases at V and 5 bases at J, leaving 9 bases unmatched. CDR3 nucleotides: TGTGCCAGCAGTTCGCAAAGGGGGCGAAATGAAAAACTGTTTTTT. As protein: CASSSQRGRNEKLFF.

The chain links TRBV9 to TRBJ2-5, with 8 bases matching TRBD2. CDR1 is SGDLS, CDR2 YYNGEE, per germline. The junction had 19 bases not matched to a gene; V was cut back by 3 bases and J by 3 bases. The CDR3 extends over 19 amino acids. CDR3 protein: CASSGRIRSGSRREETQYF. Written as DNA, the CDR3 is TGTGCCAGCAGCGGCCGGATCCGGAGCGGGAGTAGGCGGGAAGAGACCCAGTACTTC.

V is TRBV2 and J is TRBJ2-1, with unresolved D. V was clipped by 7 bases and J by 12 bases, with 16 bases between them. CDR1 is SNHLY, CDR2 FYNNEI, per germline. The CDR3 sequence is 12 residues long. CDR3 amino acids: CASTLPGSPQFF. Written as DNA, the CDR3 is TGTGCCAGCACACTCCCCGGGTCCCCGCAGTTCTTC.

This chain joins TRBV12-5 and TRBJ1-5; tentatively, D is TRBD1 (5 bases). Germline-derived CDR1 and CDR2 are LGHNT and FRNRAP. The CDR3 spans 14 residues. V lost 6 bases and J lost 2, with 11 bases in between. CDR3 loop: CASGPSGGNQPQHF. DNA for the CDR3: TGTGCTAGTGGCCCTTCGGGGGGCAATCAGCCCCAGCATTTT.

The chain is built from TRBV7-8 and TRBJ2-7, with 8 bases matching TRBD1. Germline CDR1 and CDR2: SGHVS and FQNEAQ. This CDR3 region has 13 residues. With V trimmed by 5 bases and J by 2 bases, 2 bases remained unmatched. CDR3 DNA sequence: TGTGCCAGCAGCGCGACAGGGGCCTACGAGCAGTACTTC. It translates to CASSATGAYEQYF.

A note on this clone: Other DNA sequences within the sample encode an identical CDR3. CDR3: CASRDRGTYEQYF. The CDR3 region has the DNA TGTGCCAGTCGGGACAGGGGAACCTACGAGCAGTACTTC. The rearrangement uses TRBV19 and TRBJ2-7; 10 nucleotides agree with TRBD1. V lost 8 bases to trimming and J lost 2 bases; unmatched junction nucleotides: 3. Germline-derived CDR1 and CDR2 are LNHDA and SQIVND (reference sequence). The length of the CDR3 is 13 residues. Drawing the rest from reference TRBV19 and TRBJ2-7, the complete variable domain is DGGITQSPKYLFRKEGQNVTLSCEQNLNHDAMYWYRQDPGQGLRLIYYSQIVNDFQKGDIAEGYSVSREKKESFPLTVTSAQKNPTAFYLCASRDRGTYEQYFGPGTRLTVT.

The chain is built from TRBV1 and TRBJ2-2; the table names TRBD2, a call not compared with the DNA. TRBV1 is given as a pseudogene. This CDR3 has 20 residues. The DNA of the CDR3 is TGCACCAGCAGCCAACTCTCGGGACTAGCGGGAGGAAAGAGGGCCGGGGAGCTGTTTTTT. Protein: CTSSQLSGLAGGKRAGELFF.

The chain uses TRBV5-6 and TRBJ1-1; D is uncertain. Trimming removed 0 bases from V and 1 base from J, with 7 bases in between. Germline V gene sequence: CDR1 SGHDT, CDR2 YYEEEE. CDR3 size: 14 residues. CDR3 residues: CASSLVRQNTEAFF. Here the CDR3 DNA reads TGTGCCAGCAGCTTGGTCAGGCAGAACACTGAAGCTTTCTTT.

V gene TRBV5-6 combines with J gene TRBJ2-1; TRBD2 matches at 8 bases. The CDR3 is 18 residues long. CDR1 and CDR2 (germline): SGHDT, YYEEEE. V shed 4 bases, J shed 0 bases, and the junction held 12 bases outside the gene matches. Here the CDR3 DNA reads TGTGCCAGCAGCCTGATCTGGCAGGCGGGAGGCTCCTACAATGAGCAGTTCTTC. This translates into CASSLIWQAGGSYNEQFF.

The chain has TRBV5-1 and TRBJ2-7; D might be TRBD1 (7 bases). The CDR3 extends over 15 amino acids. V lost 4 bases and J 6 bases, leaving 20 bases between the germline ends. Per the germline V gene, CDR1 is SGHRS and CDR2 is YFSETQ. CDR3 in DNA: TGCGCCAGCAGCCCAGCTCAGGGGGGATTGGCCGAGCAGTACTTC. As protein: CASSPAQGGLAEQYF. Complete variable domain (other parts from reference TRBV5-1 and TRBJ2-7): KAGVTQTPRYLIKTRGQQVTLSCSPISGHRSVSWYQQTPGQGLQFLFEYFSETQRNKGNFPGRFSGRQFSNSRSEMNVSTLELGDSALYLCASSPAQGGLAEQYFGPGTRLTVT.

The V gene is TRBV28, the J gene TRBJ1-1, with a weak D call TRBD1 (6 bases). This CDR3 is built from 15 residues. V was pared by 6 bases and J by 0 bases, with 14 bases between. Germline V lookup: CDR1 MDHEN, CDR2 SYDVKM. CDR3 in amino acids: CASRGVGTLNTEAFF. CDR3 coding DNA: TGTGCCAGCAGGGGAGTCGGGACACTGAACACTGAAGCTTTCTTT.

This chain links TRBV29-1 with TRBJ2-7; a weak D match, TRBD2 (5 bases). Germline V gene sequence: CDR1 SQVTM, CDR2 ANQGSEA. This CDR3 is built from 14 residues. With 3 bases removed from V and 1 base from J, the gap between germline ends came to 13 bases. The CDR3 is CSVDGVGGSYEQYF. DNA of the CDR3: TGCAGCGTTGACGGCGTAGGAGGATCCTACGAGCAGTACTTC.

V and J are TRBV25-1 and TRBJ1-2; TRBD1 matches 8 bases. The CDR3 runs 14 residues. Germline lookup yields CDR1 MGHDK and CDR2 SYGVNS. V gave up 4 bases and J gave up 5 bases; unmatched junction bases: 6. As DNA, the CDR3 is TGTGCCAGCAGTGCCGGGACAGGCGTTTATGGCTACACCTTC. Its translation: CASSAGTGVYGYTF.

V and J are TRBV9 and TRBJ1-1; 7 bases are shared with TRBD1. The junction had 7 bases not matched to a gene; V was cut back by 0 bases and J by 11 bases. CDR3 length: 13 amino acids. Germline V gene lookup returns CDR1 SGDLS and CDR2 YYNGEE. In DNA form, the CDR3 reads TGTGCCAGCAGCGTAGAGGCAGGGGGTAGGGCTTTCTTT. Protein sequence: CASSVEAGGRAFF. The full variable domain, its missing parts supplied by reference TRBV9 and TRBJ1-1, is DSGVTQTPKHLITATGQRVTLRCSPRSGDLSVYWYQQSLDQGLQFLIQYYNGEERAKGNILERFSAQQFPDLHSELNLSSLELGDSALYFCASSVEAGGRAFFGQGTRLTVV.

As for this clone: The junction shows a germline mismatch at one end, possibly a read error. The chain carries TRBV27 and TRBJ2-7; weak D call: TRBD2 (5 bases). Germline lookup yields CDR1 MNHEY and CDR2 SMNVEV (reference sequence). The CDR3 contains 12 residues. CDR3: CASSLARGPAWF. The CDR3, as DNA: TGTGCCAGCAGTTTGGCCCGGGGTCCCGCTTGGTTC.